One sample yielded the 29 T cell receptor beta chains listed below, sequenced in a study of T-cell reconstitution after alpha-beta-depleted transplantation in children. This sample's TCRbeta library carried unique molecular identifier barcodes. TCRdb redid the calling of the PCR reads with MiXCR, one entry per CDR3 protein. The sample has some 220,000 distinct CDR3 sequences, 11% seen once. The input for sequencing was PBMCs, taken before TCRalphabeta/CD19-depleted stem cell transplant. All receptors derive from a child less than two years old with acute myeloid leukemia, due to receive a stem cell transplant.

The rearrangement uses TRBV11-1 and TRBJ2-1, with TRBD2 matching 11 bases. Trimming removed 4 bases from V and 0 bases from J; junction bases left unmatched: 8. Looked up from germline, CDR1 is SGHAT and CDR2 is FQDESV (reference sequence). The CDR3 covers 18 residues. The CDR3 loop reads CASSSDLAGGDSYNEQFF. The CDR3 bases are TGTGCCAGCAGCTCCGACCTAGCGGGAGGCGACTCCTACAATGAGCAGTTCTTC.

This clonotype was recorded at least ten times. V and J are TRBV10-2 and TRBJ2-3; 11 positions match TRBD2. This CDR3 is built from 14 residues. Trimming at V came to 2 bases and at J to 7 bases, leaving 2 bases not matched to a gene. Germline assignment: CDR1 WSHSY and CDR2 SAAADI. CDR3 nucleotides: TGCGCCAGCAGTGAGACTAGCGGGAGCTATACGCAGTATTTT. The encoded protein is CASSETSGSYTQYF.

This clonotype came up many times. The chain couples TRBV7-9 to TRBJ2-7; either TRBD1 or TRBD2 may supply D (5 bases each). V gave up 11 bases and J gave up 3 bases, with 14 bases separating them. CDR1 and CDR2 (germline): SEHNR, FQNEAQ (reference sequence). The CDR3 is 12 residues long. The CDR3 spells CAVDPGLYEQYF. The CDR3 DNA reads as TGTGCCGTGGATCCGGGGCTCTACGAGCAGTACTTC.

The table lists this clonotype with many counts. The chain has TRBV29-1 and TRBJ2-3; 9 bases agree with TRBD2. From germline, CDR1 is SQVTM and CDR2 ANQGSEA. The CDR3 sequence is 15 residues long. The junction had 10 bases not matched to a gene; V was cut back by 5 bases and J by 4 bases. The CDR3 DNA is TGCAGCGTTTCAGCTTTAGCGGGGGTCCCAGATACGCAGTATTTT. Its translation: CSVSALAGVPDTQYF.

This clonotype appeared many times. The rearrangement uses TRBV10-3 and TRBJ2-6, with D perhaps TRBD1 (5 bases). There are 15 residues in the CDR3. From germline, CDR1 is ENHRY and CDR2 SYGVKD. V was clipped by 5 bases and J by 0 bases, with 8 bases between them. This CDR3 reads CAISSDSSGANVLTF. CDR3 in DNA: TGTGCCATCAGTTCCGACAGCTCTGGGGCCAACGTCCTGACTTTC.

This clonotype was counted many times. The chain has TRBV29-1 and TRBJ2-2; possible D gene TRBD1, 5 bases. Trimming removed 7 bases at V and 5 bases at J, with 20 bases between. Germline assignment: CDR1 SQVTM and CDR2 ANQGSEA. The CDR3 has 15 amino acids. The CDR3 DNA reads as TGCAGCGCTGCCTGGACACAATCTTCGACCGGGGAGCTGTTTTTT. Amino acid sequence: CSAAWTQSSTGELFF.

The sample holds many counts of this clonotype. The chain combines TRBV4-3 with TRBJ2-7; 8 nucleotides agree with TRBD1. The junction had 0 bases not matched to a gene; V was cut back by 0 bases and J by 2 bases. Looked up from germline, CDR1 is LGHNA and CDR2 is YSLEER. The CDR3 is made up of 14 amino acids. CDR3 sequence reads: CASSQDRGPYEQYF. As DNA, the CDR3 is TGCGCCAGCAGCCAAGACAGGGGGCCCTACGAGCAGTACTTC.

The sample holds many counts of this clonotype. V and J are TRBV10-3 and TRBJ1-1; the D is unclear. The CDR3 has 11 amino acids. Trimming removed 2 bases at V and 11 bases at J, with 9 bases between. Germline-derived CDR1 and CDR2 are ENHRY and SYGVKD. The CDR3, as DNA: TGTGCCATCAGTGAGGGGAATCTCGCTTTCTTT. Translation gives CAISEGNLAFF.

At least ten counts were recorded for this clonotype. V usage is TRBV2 and J usage is TRBJ2-7; D gene unclear. The CDR3 spans 16 residues. Trimming removed 3 bases at V and 2 bases at J, with 17 bases between. CDR1 and CDR2 (germline): SNHLY, FYNNEI. The chain's CDR3 is CASSDQLVGATYEQYF. The CDR3 region has the DNA TGTGCCAGCAGTGACCAACTGGTTGGAGCTACCTACGAGCAGTACTTC.

Ten or more counts support this clonotype. The chain combines TRBV6-2 or TRBV6-3 with TRBJ2-1, with 7 bases identical to TRBD1. Germline V gene lookup returns CDR1 MNHEY and CDR2 SVGEGT. This CDR3 has 17 residues. With V trimmed by 10 bases and J by 4 bases, 19 bases remained unmatched. CDR3 DNA sequence: TGTGCCACCACCGGGACCCCCTCCCGGGACAGATACAATGAGCAGTTCTTC. This codes for CATTGTPSRDRYNEQFF.

At least ten counts were recorded for this clonotype. The chain uses TRBV6-2 or TRBV6-3 and TRBJ2-1; the D gene is possibly TRBD2 (5 bases). The CDR3 runs 12 residues. In germline, CDR1 is MNHEY, CDR2 SVGEGT. The V end lost 4 bases, the J end lost 12 bases, and 13 bases lay between the germline ends. Written as DNA, the CDR3 is TGTGCCAGCAGTTTGAAGGACCGGGGGCAGTTCTTC. Residues: CASSLKDRGQFF.

This clonotype was found many times. This chain links TRBV10-3 with TRBJ1-5; 11 nucleotides agree with TRBD1. V was clipped by 7 bases and J by 5 bases; unmatched bases: 4. Germline CDR1 is ENHRY and CDR2 is SYGVKD. This CDR3 contains 14 residues. The CDR3, as DNA: TGTGCCATCAAAGGGACAGGGGGGGATCAGCCCCAGCATTTT. Its protein is CAIKGTGGDQPQHF.

Many counts were recorded for this clonotype. This chain connects TRBV18 to TRBJ1-3, with D hard to call. Germline CDR1 KGHSH, CDR2 LQKENI. With 1 base removed from V and 2 bases from J, the gap between germline ends came to 9 bases. The CDR3 spans 15 residues. Written as DNA, the CDR3 is TGTGCCAGCTCACCACAAAAAGGGCCTGGAAACACCATATATTTT. It translates to CASSPQKGPGNTIYF.

This clonotype was detected ten times or more. The chain couples TRBV19 to TRBJ1-5; unclear D gene. This CDR3 has 13 residues. Trimming left V 5 bases short and J 5 bases short, with 10 bases between. Per the germline V gene, CDR1 is LNHDA and CDR2 is SQIVND (reference sequence). The CDR3 spells CASSPQVDQPQHF. The CDR3 DNA reads TGTGCCAGTAGTCCCCAGGTGGATCAGCCCCAGCATTTT.

This clonotype has ten or more counts. This chain connects TRBV5-1 to TRBJ1-4; 9 bases align to TRBD1. From germline, CDR1 is SGHRS and CDR2 YFSETQ. V was pared by 0 bases and J by 8 bases, with 2 bases of the junction left unmatched. The CDR3 sequence is 14 residues long. The CDR3 DNA follows: TGCGCCAGCAGCTTGGACAGGGGGCGAGAAAAACTGTTTTTT. It yields the protein CASSLDRGREKLFF.

To note about this clonotype: This may arise from a read error, as a much more abundant clone is one base away. The chain couples TRBV5-1 to TRBJ2-2; D might be TRBD2 (6 bases). Germline V gene sequence: CDR1 SGHRS, CDR2 YFSETQ. V was shortened by 10 bases and J by 3 bases, with 19 bases between the two germline ends. The CDR3 consists of 15 residues. For the CDR3, the DNA is TGCGCCGTACGGGAGTCGGTAGGGGACACCGGGGAGCTGTTTTTT. The encoded protein is CAVRESVGDTGELFF.

In this sample, this clonotype turned up many times. The chain employs TRBV7-9 and TRBJ2-1, with 8 bases aligning to TRBD2. Unmatched junction bases numbered 3, after V lost 5 bases and J lost 0 bases. This CDR3 region has 15 residues. CDR1 is SEHNR, CDR2 FQNEAQ, per germline (reference sequence). CDR3 sequence (DNA): TGTGCCAGCAGCGGCGGGAGGCGCTCCTACAATGAGCAGTTCTTC. Translation gives CASSGGRRSYNEQFF.

This clonotype was picked up many times. The chain employs TRBV7-2 and TRBJ2-1; 11 positions match TRBD1. The CDR3 has 14 residues. The germline V gene encodes CDR1 SGHTA and CDR2 FQGNSA. The J segment lost 6 bases and the V segment lost 4 bases, leaving 2 bases of the junction unmatched. In nucleotides, the CDR3 is TGTGCCAGCAGCTCCGGGACAGGGGGCAATGAGCAGTTCTTC. Its protein product is CASSSGTGGNEQFF.

This clonotype was detected once. A much larger clone sits a single nucleotide away, making a read error possible. The chain recombines TRBV28 with TRBJ1-1, with 7 bases that match TRBD1. The germline V gene has CDR1 MDHEN and CDR2 SYDVKM. The CDR3 loop spans 13 amino acids. The CDR3 here is CASSNHRGTEALF. The CDR3 DNA follows: TGTGCCAGCAGTAATCACAGGGGCACTGAAGCTCTCTTT.

With respect to this clonotype: One junction end does not reproduce the germline sequence, and a read error may be involved. V is TRBV12-3 or TRBV12-4 and J is TRBJ2-1; the D call may be TRBD1 or TRBD2 (5 bases each). The CDR3 totals 13 residues. CDR3 loop: CASCRDGVNGQFF. CDR3 nucleotides: TGTGCCAGCTGCCGGGACGGAGTTAATGGGCAGTTCTTC.

The J gene is TRBJ1-2, the V gene TRBV18; D ambiguous. With 3 bases removed from V and 6 bases from J, the gap between germline ends came to 17 bases. Germline V gene data show CDR1 as KGHSH and CDR2 as LQKENI. This CDR3 has 15 residues. The CDR3 DNA sequence: TGTGCCAGCTCACCCGAAAGCGCCAGGATGAATGGCTACACCTTC. Residues: CASSPESARMNGYTF.

This clonotype was counted at least ten times. The chain joins TRBV24-1 to TRBJ2-3; D may be TRBD1 (6 bases). In germline, CDR1 is KGHDR, CDR2 SFDVKD. The CDR3 contains 16 residues. The V gene lost 4 bases and the J gene lost 0 bases, with 13 bases spanning the gap. CDR3 bases: TGTGCCACCAGTGACCACAGGGCGCAGAGCACAGATACGCAGTATTTT. Protein sequence: CATSDHRAQSTDTQYF.

This clonotype was counted many times. The chain recombines TRBV21-1 with TRBJ2-1; the table's D call, TRBD2, was not checked against the DNA. TRBV21-1 constitutes a pseudogene. CDR3 length: 17 amino acids. CDR3 nucleotide sequence: TGTGCCAGCAGCAAAGAGACCTTTCGGGAGAAGTGCAATGAGCAGTTCTTC. As protein: CASSKETFREKCNEQFF.

This clonotype was detected ten times or more. The CDR3 nucleotides are TGTGCCAGCAGTGAATTCGGCCAAGTTAGGGATACGCAGTATTTT. Its protein product is CASSEFGQVRDTQYF. The chain links TRBV25-1 to TRBJ2-3; D unclear. The length of the CDR3 is 15 residues. The ends were cut back, 1 base at V and 6 bases at J, with 14 bases in the middle. The germline CDR1 and CDR2 sequences are MGHDK and SYGVNS.

The chain is built from TRBV6-1 and TRBJ1-5; D possibly corresponds to TRBD1 (5 bases). Trimming took 6 bases from V and 3 from J, leaving 9 bases between them. Looked up from germline, CDR1 is MNHNS and CDR2 is SASEGT. The CDR3 totals 13 residues. For the CDR3, the DNA is TGTGCCAGCAGCCGACAGATCAATCAGCCCCAGCATTTT. Translation gives CASSRQINQPQHF.

This clonotype came up a few times. The CDR3 sequence: CASSRTSNMYEQYF. The CDR3 DNA reads TGTGCCAGCAGTCGGACTAGCAACATGTACGAGCAGTACTTC. The chain uses TRBV7-2 and TRBJ2-7; 8 bases are a match to TRBD2. Germline CDR1 and CDR2: SGHTA and FQGNSA. This CDR3 has 14 amino acids. Losses at the gene ends were 6 bases for V and 4 bases for J; bases not matched to a gene: 8.

This clonotype was recorded at least ten times. The chain recombines TRBV5-1 with TRBJ2-7; 11 nucleotides match TRBD1. CDR1 is SGHRS, CDR2 YFSETQ, per germline. The V segment lost 0 bases and the J segment 5 bases; nucleotides outside the gene matches: 4. The CDR3 spans 15 residues. The CDR3 DNA reads TGCGCCAGCAGCTTGGAGGGACAGGGGGTTAACGAGCAGTACTTC. This encodes CASSLEGQGVNEQYF.

In DNA, the CDR3 is TGTGCCAGCAGTGACCTGACAGGGGACAATGAGCAGTTCTTC. Residues: CASSDLTGDNEQFF. The chain links TRBV6-2 or TRBV6-3 to TRBJ2-1; TRBD1 aligns across 8 bases. V gave up 5 bases and J gave up 5 bases; unmatched junction bases: 5. Germline CDR1 and CDR2: MNHEY and SVGEGT. There are 14 residues in the CDR3.

This clonotype was detected a few times. The rearrangement uses TRBV28 and TRBJ1-3, with unresolved D. Germline CDR1 reads MDHEN; CDR2 reads SYDVKM. This CDR3 is built from 13 residues. Trimming removed 2 bases at V and 8 bases at J, with 10 bases between. The CDR3 protein is CASSLKEGHTIYF. The DNA of the CDR3 is TGTGCCAGCAGTTTAAAGGAAGGCCACACCATATATTTT.